The source of this TCR beta chain is a study of T cells in Graves' hyperthyroidism and ophthalmopathy. This clonotype was detected only a few times. The germline gives CDR1 DFQATT, CDR2 SNEGSKA (reference sequence). V was trimmed by 0 bases and J by 0 bases, leaving 12 bases between them. This CDR3 comprises 17 residues. RNA transcripts were the template for amplifying TCR beta CDR3 regions. With the HTBI primer set, the TCR CDR3 went through a first round of RT-PCR. TCRdb reprocessed the multiplex PCR reads via MiXCR and lists one record per CDR3 protein. This table holds hundreds of thousands of distinct CDR3 sequences, 15% to 19% found once.

The origin of this receptor is a woman between 18 and 29 years old with Graves' hyperthyroidism. Specimen: blood. The gene calls are TRBV20-1 and TRBJ1-6; D gene uncertain. The chain's CDR3 is CSARDLADSSYNSPLHF. The CDR3, as DNA: TGCAGTGCTAGAGATCTGGCAGATAGCTCCTATAATTCACCCCTCCACTTT.